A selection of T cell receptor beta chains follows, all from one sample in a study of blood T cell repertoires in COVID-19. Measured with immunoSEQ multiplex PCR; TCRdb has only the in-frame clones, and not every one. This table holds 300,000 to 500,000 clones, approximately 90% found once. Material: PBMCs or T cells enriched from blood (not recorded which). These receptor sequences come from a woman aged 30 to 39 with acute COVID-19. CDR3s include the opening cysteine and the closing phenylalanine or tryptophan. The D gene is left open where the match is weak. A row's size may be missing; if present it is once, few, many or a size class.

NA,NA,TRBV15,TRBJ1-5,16,CATSRVNEGAHQPQHF,TGTGCCACCAGCAGAGTCAACGAAGGGGCCCATCAGCCCCAGCATTTT
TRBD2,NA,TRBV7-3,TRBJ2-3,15,CASRRTSGDLNTQYF,TGTGCCAGCAGACGGACTAGCGGGGACCTAAATACGCAGTATTTT
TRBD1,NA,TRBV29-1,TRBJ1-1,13,CSVGTGLNTEAFF,TGCAGCGTTGGGACAGGGCTAAACACTGAAGCTTTCTTT
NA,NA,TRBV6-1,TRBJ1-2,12,CASSELNYGYTF,TGTGCCAGCAGTGAATTAAACTATGGCTACACCTTC
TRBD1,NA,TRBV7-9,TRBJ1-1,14,CASSSTGGTTEAFF,TGTGCCAGCAGCTCCACAGGGGGCACAACTGAAGCTTTCTTT
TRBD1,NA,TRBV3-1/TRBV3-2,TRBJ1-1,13,CASSHRGLAEAFF,TGTGCCAGCAGCCACAGGGGGCTGGCTGAAGCTTTCTTT
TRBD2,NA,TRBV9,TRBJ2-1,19,CASSYRSGSGAATYNEQFF,TGTGCCAGCAGCTACCGGAGCGGTAGCGGGGCCGCCACCTACAATGAGCAGTTCTTC
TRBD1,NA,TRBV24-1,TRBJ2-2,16,CATSELGQGQAGELFF,TGTGCCACCAGTGAACTCGGACAGGGGCAGGCCGGGGAGCTGTTTTTT
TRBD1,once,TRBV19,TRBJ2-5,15,CASSIPRTGQETQYF,TGTGCCAGTAGTATCCCGAGGACAGGCCAAGAGACCCAGTACTTC
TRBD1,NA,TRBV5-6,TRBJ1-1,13,CASSLSPGGEAFF,TGTGCCAGCAGCTTGTCCCCAGGGGGAGAAGCTTTCTTT
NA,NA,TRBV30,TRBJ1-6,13,CAWGDSYNSPLHF,TGTGCCTGGGGAGACAGCTATAATTCACCCCTCCACTTT
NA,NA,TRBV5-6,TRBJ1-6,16,CASSLVGAREDSPLHF,TGTGCCAGCAGCTTGGTGGGGGCGCGGGAGGATTCACCCCTCCACTTT
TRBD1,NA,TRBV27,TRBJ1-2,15,CASSLGQGVGYGYTF,TGTGCCAGCAGTCTAGGACAGGGGGTAGGCTATGGCTACACCTTC
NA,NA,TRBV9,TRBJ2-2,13,CASSGGVPGELFF,TGTGCCAGCAGCGGCGGGGTACCCGGGGAGCTGTTTTTT
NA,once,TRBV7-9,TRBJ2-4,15,CASSLGSTGTNIQYF,TGTGCCAGCAGCTTAGGCTCTACAGGGACAAACATTCAGTACTTC
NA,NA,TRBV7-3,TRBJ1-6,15,CASSLGQGSYSPLHF,TGTGCCAGCAGCTTAGGGCAGGGGTCGTATTCACCCCTCCACTTT
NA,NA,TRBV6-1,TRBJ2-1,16,CASSEASWGPRNEQFF,TGTGCCAGCAGTGAAGCGAGCTGGGGCCCACGAAATGAGCAGTTCTTC
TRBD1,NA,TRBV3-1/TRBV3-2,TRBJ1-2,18,CASSLPAEQGASDYGYTF,TGTGCCAGCAGCCTGCCGGCTGAACAGGGGGCATCAGACTATGGCTACACCTTC
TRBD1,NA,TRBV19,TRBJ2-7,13,CASRGQGAYEQYF,TGTGCCAGTAGGGGACAGGGGGCTTACGAGCAGTACTTC
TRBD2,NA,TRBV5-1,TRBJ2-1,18,CASSRSGLAGVSYNEQFF,TGCGCCAGCAGCCGTTCGGGACTAGCGGGGGTCTCCTACAATGAGCAGTTCTTC
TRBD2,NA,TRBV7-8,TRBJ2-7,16,CASSLAGSGVTYEQYF,TGTGCCAGCAGCTTAGCGGGCAGCGGGGTGACCTACGAGCAGTACTTC
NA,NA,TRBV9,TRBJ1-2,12,CASSVGGYGYTF,TGTGCCAGCAGCGTAGGAGGCTATGGCTACACCTTC
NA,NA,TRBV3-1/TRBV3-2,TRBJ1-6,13,CASSQDEKTPLHF,TGTGCCAGCAGCCAAGACGAGAAGACACCCCTCCACTTT
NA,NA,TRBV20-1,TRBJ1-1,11,CSARVQTEAFF,TGCAGTGCTAGAGTCCAGACTGAAGCTTTCTTT
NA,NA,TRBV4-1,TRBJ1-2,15,CASSQQTEANYGYTF,TGCGCCAGCAGCCAGCAAACAGAAGCTAACTATGGCTACACCTTC
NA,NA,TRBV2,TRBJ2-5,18,CASSEALAGGGGQETQYF,TGTGCCAGCAGTGAAGCGCTGGCAGGGGGAGGCGGCCAAGAGACCCAGTACTTC
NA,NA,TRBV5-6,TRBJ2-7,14,CASSLFRGSYEQYF,TGTGCCAGCAGCTTATTTAGGGGTTCCTACGAGCAGTACTTC
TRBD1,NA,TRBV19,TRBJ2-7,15,CASSIPNTGGREQYF,TGTGCCAGTAGTATTCCCAATACAGGGGGTCGCGAGCAGTACTTC
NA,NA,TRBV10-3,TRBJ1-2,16,CAISVRVGDGGYGYTF,TGTGCCATCAGTGTACGGGTTGGCGACGGTGGATATGGCTACACCTTC
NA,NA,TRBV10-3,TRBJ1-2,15,CAISDFGGRTYGYTF,TGTGCCATCAGTGATTTCGGGGGACGGACCTATGGCTACACCTTC
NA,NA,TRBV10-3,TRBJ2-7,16,CAISESQGIISYEQYF,TGTGCCATCAGTGAGTCGCAGGGGATAATCTCCTACGAGCAGTACTTC
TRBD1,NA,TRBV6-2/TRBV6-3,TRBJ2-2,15,CASSSLDRAGGELFF,TGTGCCAGCAGTTCACTCGACAGGGCGGGCGGGGAGCTGTTTTTT
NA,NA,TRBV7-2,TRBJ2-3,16,CASSLVLGLSTDTQYF,TGTGCCAGCAGCTTAGTACTAGGGCTTAGCACAGATACGCAGTATTTT
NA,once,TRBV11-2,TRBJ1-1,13,CASSLQGNTEAFF,TGTGCCAGCAGTCTTCAGGGGAACACTGAAGCTTTCTTT
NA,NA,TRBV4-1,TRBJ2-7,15,CASSQGAGWSYEQYF,TGCGCCAGCAGCCAAGGGGCAGGATGGTCCTACGAGCAGTACTTC
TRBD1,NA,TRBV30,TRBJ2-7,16,CAWRGRDRGIPYEQYF,TGTGCCTGGAGGGGGAGGGACAGGGGGATACCCTACGAGCAGTACTTC
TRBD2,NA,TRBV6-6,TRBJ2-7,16,CASSRALSSGVDEQYF,TGTGCCAGCAGCCGAGCCCTTTCTAGCGGGGTCGACGAGCAGTACTTC
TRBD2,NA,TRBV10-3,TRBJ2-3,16,CAISEGSGVGTDTQYF,TGTGCCATCAGTGAGGGGAGCGGGGTCGGCACAGATACGCAGTATTTT
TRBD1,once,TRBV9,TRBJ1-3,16,CASSEGTVHSGNTIYF,TGTGCCAGCAGCGAGGGGACAGTGCACTCTGGAAACACCATATATTTT
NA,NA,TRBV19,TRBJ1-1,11,CASSMSTEAFF,TGTGCCAGTAGTATGTCGACTGAAGCTTTCTTT
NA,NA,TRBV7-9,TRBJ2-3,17,CASSPQGRPLRGDTQYF,TGTGCCAGCAGCCCGCAGGGGCGGCCCTTGAGGGGAGATACGCAGTATTTT
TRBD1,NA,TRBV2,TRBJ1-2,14,CASSEGTGGDGYTF,TGTGCCAGCAGTGAAGGGACAGGGGGCGATGGCTACACCTTC
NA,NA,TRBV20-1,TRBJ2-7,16,CSASTRQEGHPYEQYF,TGCAGTGCTAGTACTCGCCAGGAGGGCCACCCCTACGAGCAGTACTTC
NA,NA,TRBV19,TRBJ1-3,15,CASSIQGASGNTIYF,TGTGCCAGTAGTATTCAGGGCGCCTCTGGAAACACCATATATTTT
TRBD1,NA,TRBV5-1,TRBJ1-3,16,CASSFRTGGSGNTIYF,TGCGCCAGCAGCTTTAGGACAGGGGGCTCTGGAAACACCATATATTTT
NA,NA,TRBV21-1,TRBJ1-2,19,CASSKRGSLRFLESYGYTF,TGTGCCAGCAGTAAAAGAGGCAGCCTAAGGTTCCTCGAGTCCTATGGCTACACCTTC
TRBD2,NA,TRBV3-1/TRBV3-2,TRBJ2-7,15,CASSLGTSGGYEQYF,TGTGCCAGCAGCCTCGGGACTAGCGGGGGTTACGAGCAGTACTTC
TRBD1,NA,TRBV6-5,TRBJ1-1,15,CASSKGPGGYTEAFF,TGTGCCAGCAGTAAGGGTCCAGGGGGGTACACTGAAGCTTTCTTT
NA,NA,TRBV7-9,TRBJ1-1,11,CASSLQTEAFF,TGTGCCAGCAGCTTACAGACTGAAGCTTTCTTT
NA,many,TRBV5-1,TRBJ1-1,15,CASSKDSNSKTEAFF,TGCGCCAGCAGCAAGGACAGTAACTCGAAGACTGAAGCTTTCTTT
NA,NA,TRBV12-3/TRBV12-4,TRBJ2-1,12,CASSRSPNEQFF,TGTGCCAGCAGTCGGAGCCCCAATGAGCAGTTCTTC
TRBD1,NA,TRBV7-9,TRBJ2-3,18,CASSPRQGVLFSTDTQYF,TGTGCCAGCAGCCCCCGACAGGGTGTACTCTTTAGCACAGATACGCAGTATTTT
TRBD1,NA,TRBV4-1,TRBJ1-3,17,CASSPTEYRGTGNTIYF,TGCGCCAGCAGCCCTACCGAATACAGGGGTACCGGAAACACCATATATTTT
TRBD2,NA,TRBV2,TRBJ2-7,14,CASRGGLAGVEQYF,TGTGCCAGCAGAGGGGGACTAGCGGGGGTTGAGCAGTACTTC
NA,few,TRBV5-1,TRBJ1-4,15,CASSLGAGYNEKLFF,TGCGCCAGCAGCTTGGGAGCAGGGTATAATGAAAAACTGTTTTTT
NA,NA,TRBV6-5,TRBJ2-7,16,CASSYSSRGANYEQYF,TGTGCCAGCAGTTACTCTTCCCGCGGGGCCAACTACGAGCAGTACTTC
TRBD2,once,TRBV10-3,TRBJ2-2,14,CAIRTSGGTGELFF,TGTGCCATCAGGACTAGCGGGGGTACCGGGGAGCTGTTTTTT
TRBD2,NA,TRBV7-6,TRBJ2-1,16,CASSLGGGGSYNEQFF,TGTGCCAGCAGCCTTGGCGGGGGGGGATCTTACAATGAGCAGTTCTTC
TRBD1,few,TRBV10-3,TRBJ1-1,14,CAIRPATGDTEAFF,TGTGCCATCAGACCCGCCACAGGGGACACTGAAGCTTTCTTT
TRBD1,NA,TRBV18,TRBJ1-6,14,CASSPTGGDSPLHF,TGTGCCAGCTCCCCGACAGGGGGCGATTCACCCCTCCACTTT